Sequencing of this T cell receptor beta chain was carried out in a study of somatic mutations in cytotoxic T cells in rheumatoid arthritis. Across the study: Flow cytometry sorted some V beta antibody-stained T-cell populations to nearly 100% purity, V beta1+ cells among them being sequenced for TCRB.

The repertoire was sequenced with immunoSEQ multiplex PCR; TCRdb's copy has only in-frame clones and lacks some. The sample consists of some 27,000 clones, approximately 73% of them appearing once. The CDR3 is 15 amino acids. CDR1 is PRHDT and CDR2 is FYEKMQ in the germline V gene (reference sequence). Trimming removed 4 bases at V and 7 bases at J, with 17 bases between. As for this clone: Antigen: not known.

Regarding the study as a whole: Clonality of CD8+ cells rose with age in rheumatoid arthritis patients but not healthy controls. The slightly lower representation of TRBV07 among rheumatoid arthritis patients did not undergo correction for multiple comparisons.

CD4+ and CD8+ cells were isolated by positive magnetic bead selection, with purity checked by flow cytometry. This sequence was found in a young woman in good health. The material sequenced was CD8+ T cells sorted from blood. V gene TRBV13 combines with J gene TRBJ2-1, with a tentative D call TRBD1 (5 bases). CDR3: CASSSQGAGVNEQFF. As DNA, the CDR3 is TGTGCCAGCAGCTCCCAAGGGGCTGGGGTGAATGAGCAGTTCTTC.